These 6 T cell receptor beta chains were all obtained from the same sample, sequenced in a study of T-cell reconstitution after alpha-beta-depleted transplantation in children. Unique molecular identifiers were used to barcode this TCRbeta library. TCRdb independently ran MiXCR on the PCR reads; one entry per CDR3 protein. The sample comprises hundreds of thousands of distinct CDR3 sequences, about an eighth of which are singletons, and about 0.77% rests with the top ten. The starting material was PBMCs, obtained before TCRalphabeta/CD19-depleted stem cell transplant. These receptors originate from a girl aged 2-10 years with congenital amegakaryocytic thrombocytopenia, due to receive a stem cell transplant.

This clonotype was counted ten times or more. The CDR3 nucleotides are TGTGCCAGCAGCCAAGACCAGTCCTATGGCTACACCTTC. Translating gives CASSQDQSYGYTF. The V call is TRBV7-9, the J call TRBJ1-2, with D unresolved. This CDR3 has 13 amino acids. Per germline, CDR1 SEHNR and CDR2 FQNEAQ (reference sequence). V was clipped by 5 bases and J by 4 bases, with 11 bases between them. The variable domain in full, completed from reference TRBV7-9 and TRBJ1-2, reads DTGVSQNPRHKITKRGQNVTFRCDPISEHNRLYWYRQTLGQGPEFLTYFQNEAQLEKSRLLSDRFSAERPKGSFSTLEIQRTEQGDSAMYLCASSQDQSYGYTFGSGTRLTVV.

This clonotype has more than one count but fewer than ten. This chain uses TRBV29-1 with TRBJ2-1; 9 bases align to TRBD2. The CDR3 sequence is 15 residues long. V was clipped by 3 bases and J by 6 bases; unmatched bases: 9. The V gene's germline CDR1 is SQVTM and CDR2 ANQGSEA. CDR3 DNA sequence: TGCAGCGTTGATGAGGCGGGAGGGCCGGGCAATGAGCAGTTCTTC. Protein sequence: CSVDEAGGPGNEQFF.

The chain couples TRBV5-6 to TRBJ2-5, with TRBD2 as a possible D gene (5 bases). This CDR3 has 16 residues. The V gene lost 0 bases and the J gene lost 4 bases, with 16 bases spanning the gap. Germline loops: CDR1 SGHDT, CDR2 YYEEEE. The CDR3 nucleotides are TGTGCCAGCAGCTTGGGGGAGTACCCTAACAGAGAGACCCAGTACTTC. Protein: CASSLGEYPNRETQYF.

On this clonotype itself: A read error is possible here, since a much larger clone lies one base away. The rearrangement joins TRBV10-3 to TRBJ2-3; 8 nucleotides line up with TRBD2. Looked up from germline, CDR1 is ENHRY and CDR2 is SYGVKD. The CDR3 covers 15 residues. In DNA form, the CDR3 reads TGTGCCATCAGCCAGACTAGCGTCAGCACAGATACGCTGTATTTT. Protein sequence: CAISQTSVSTDTLYF.

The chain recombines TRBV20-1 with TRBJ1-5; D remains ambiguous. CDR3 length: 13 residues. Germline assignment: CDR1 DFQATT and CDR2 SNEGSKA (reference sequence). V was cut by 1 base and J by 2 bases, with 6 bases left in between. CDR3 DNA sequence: TGCAGTGCTAGAGGAGCAGGCAATCAGCCCCAGCATTTT. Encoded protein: CSARGAGNQPQHF.

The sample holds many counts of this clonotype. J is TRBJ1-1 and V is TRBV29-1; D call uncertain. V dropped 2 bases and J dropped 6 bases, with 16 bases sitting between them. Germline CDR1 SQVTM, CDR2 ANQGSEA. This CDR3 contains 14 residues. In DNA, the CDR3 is TGCAGCGTTGAACTCTTTGCCCAGAGGGCTGAAGCTTTCTTT. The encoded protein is CSVELFAQRAEAFF. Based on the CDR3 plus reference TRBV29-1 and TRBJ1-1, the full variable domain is SAVISQKPSRDICQRGTSLTIQCQVDSQVTMMFWYRQQPGQSLTLIATANQGSEATYESGFVIDKFPISRPNLTFSTLTVSNMSPEDSSIYLCSVELFAQRAEAFFGQGTRLTVV.